One sample yielded the 32 T cell receptor beta chains listed below, sequenced in a study of glioma-infiltrating T cells after dendritic cell vaccination. Time point meaning: after dendritic cell vaccination, including at tumor progression/relapse. TCRdb keeps only in-frame clones here, not all; method: immunoSEQ multiplex PCR. Among 85,000 to 100,000 clones listed, over 80% were seen once. The material sequenced was blood, taken after dendritic cell vaccination. Source of these receptors: a human donor with glioblastoma.

As DNA, the CDR3 is TGTGCCAGCAGTGCTGGGCAGGGGGCTAGTAACGAGCAGTACTTC. This gives the protein CASSAGQGASNEQYF. The chain recombines TRBV6-1 with TRBJ2-7, with 8 positions matching TRBD1. The junction had 10 bases not matched to a gene; V was cut back by 4 bases and J by 5 bases. This CDR3 contains 15 residues. Per germline, CDR1 MNHNS and CDR2 SASEGT.

The chain has TRBV7-8 and TRBJ2-7; D possibly corresponds to TRBD1 (7 bases). The germline V and J ends were trimmed by 0 bases and 3 bases, with 12 bases remaining between them. Germline V lookup: CDR1 SGHVS, CDR2 FQNEAQ. CDR3 length: 15 residues. The CDR3 region is CASSLAAGQRYEQYF. CDR3 in DNA: TGTGCCAGCAGCTTAGCGGCGGGACAGCGCTACGAGCAGTACTTC.

The genes are TRBV15 and TRBJ1-1; D perhaps matches TRBD1 (6 bases). There are 16 residues in the CDR3. CDR1 and CDR2 (germline): LNHNV, YYDKDF (reference sequence). Trimming removed 2 bases from V and 4 bases from J, with 17 bases in between. CDR3 region: CATSRTPILGGTEAFF. In nucleotides, the CDR3 is TGTGCCACCAGCAGAACGCCTATCCTAGGGGGCACTGAAGCTTTCTTT.

The chain uses TRBV9 and TRBJ2-1; 7 nucleotides align to TRBD2. Germline V CDR1 and CDR2: SGDLS, YYNGEE. This CDR3 spans 16 amino acids. J gave up 0 bases and V 3 bases, and 6 bases lay outside the gene matches. This chain's CDR3 is CASSGAGRVSYNEQFF. CDR3 DNA: TGTGCCAGCAGCGGAGCGGGGCGAGTCTCCTACAATGAGCAGTTCTTC. Filled out from reference TRBV9 and TRBJ2-1, the complete variable domain reads DSGVTQTPKHLITATGQRVTLRCSPRSGDLSVYWYQQSLDQGLQFLIQYYNGEERAKGNILERFSAQQFPDLHSELNLSSLELGDSALYFCASSGAGRVSYNEQFFGPGTRLTVL.

The chain is built from TRBV18 and TRBJ1-5; D unresolved. Trimming shortened V by 5 bases and J by 0 bases, and 8 bases separated the two germline ends. Germline-derived CDR1 and CDR2 are KGHSH and LQKENI. The length of the CDR3 is 14 residues. The CDR3 loop reads CASSKQISNQPQHF. Here the CDR3 DNA reads TGTGCCAGCTCAAAACAGATTAGCAATCAGCCCCAGCATTTT. Full variable domain (outside the CDR3, taken from reference TRBV18 and TRBJ1-5): NAGVMQNPRHLVRRRGQEARLRCSPMKGHSHVYWYRQLPEEGLKFMVYLQKENIIDESGMPKERFSAEFPKEGPSILRIQQVVRGDSAAYFCASSKQISNQPQHFGDGTRLSIL.

The chain recombines TRBV5-1 with TRBJ2-2, with a tentative D call TRBD2 (5 bases). From germline, CDR1 is SGHRS and CDR2 YFSETQ. The CDR3 runs 15 residues. Trimming stripped 1 base from V and 2 bases from J, with 9 bases between. Here the CDR3 reads CASSLTRVNTGELFF. As DNA, the CDR3 is TGCGCCAGCAGCTTGACTAGGGTAAACACCGGGGAGCTGTTTTTT.

The table lists this clone with a few counts. J is TRBJ1-3 and V is TRBV27; weak D call: TRBD1 (6 bases). V dropped 2 bases and J dropped 4 bases, with 12 bases sitting between them. Germline lookup yields CDR1 MNHEY and CDR2 SMNVEV (reference sequence). The CDR3 covers 15 residues. The CDR3 loop reads CASSLVAGVGNTIYF. CDR3 coding DNA: TGTGCCAGCAGTTTAGTTGCAGGGGTGGGAAACACCATATATTTT.

This chain joins TRBV6-6 and TRBJ1-1, with D possibly being TRBD1 (5 bases). The CDR3 has 14 amino acids. Germline-derived CDR1 and CDR2 are MNHNY and SVGAGI (reference sequence). Trimming stripped 9 bases from V and 4 bases from J, with 18 bases between. CDR3 loop: CASLYGAGVTEAFF. DNA of the CDR3: TGTGCCAGTCTCTACGGCGCGGGGGTCACTGAAGCTTTCTTT.

The CDR3 spells CASSFQGKTEAFF. CDR3 DNA sequence: TGTGCCAGCAGTTTTCAGGGGAAGACTGAAGCTTTCTTT. The chain links TRBV27 to TRBJ1-1; D possibly corresponds to TRBD1 (6 bases). Germline V CDR1 and CDR2: MNHEY, SMNVEV (reference sequence). The CDR3 has 13 amino acids. V shed 3 bases and J shed 5 bases, with 10 bases lying between them.

V usage is TRBV2 and J usage is TRBJ1-2; D possibly corresponds to TRBD1 (6 bases). Trimming removed 8 bases from V and 4 bases from J, with 14 bases in between. In germline, CDR1 is SNHLY, CDR2 FYNNEI. The CDR3 length is 13 residues. The CDR3 here is CASLRQALYGYTF. CDR3 sequence (DNA): TGTGCCAGCCTCCGACAGGCCCTCTATGGCTACACCTTC.

This clone came up once. The rearrangement uses TRBV19 and TRBJ2-7; 7 bases align to TRBD1. CDR3 length: 13 amino acids. From germline, CDR1 is LNHDA and CDR2 SQIVND (reference sequence). The junction had 2 bases not matched to a gene; V was cut back by 6 bases and J by 0 bases. The CDR3 DNA follows: TGTGCCAGTAGGAGACAGGGCTCCTACGAGCAGTACTTC. It encodes CASRRQGSYEQYF. Looking up the rest from reference TRBV19 and TRBJ2-7 gives the full variable domain: DGGITQSPKYLFRKEGQNVTLSCEQNLNHDAMYWYRQDPGQGLRLIYYSQIVNDFQKGDIAEGYSVSREKKESFPLTVTSAQKNPTAFYLCASRRQGSYEQYFGPGTRLTVT.

This sequence joins TRBV20-1 and TRBJ1-1; 10 positions agree with TRBD1. Germline V gene sequence: CDR1 DFQATT, CDR2 SNEGSKA (reference sequence). V lost 6 bases, J lost 10 bases, and 5 bases stayed unmatched. This CDR3 comprises 11 residues. Here the CDR3 reads CSARQGAGAFF. For the CDR3, the DNA is TGCAGTGCCAGACAGGGGGCGGGAGCTTTCTTT.

This chain joins TRBV10-3 and TRBJ1-2; 7 bases match TRBD1. Germline V gene lookup returns CDR1 ENHRY and CDR2 SYGVKD. The CDR3 loop spans 13 amino acids. J was trimmed by 3 bases and V by 3 bases; bases with no gene match: 1. The CDR3 sequence is CAISETGDYGYTF. CDR3 bases: TGTGCCATCAGTGAAACAGGGGACTATGGCTACACCTTC.

The chain is built from TRBV9 and TRBJ2-1; possibly TRBD1 for D (5 bases). The length of the CDR3 is 14 residues. The V end lost 0 bases, the J end lost 9 bases, and 13 bases lay between the germline ends. CDR1 and CDR2 (germline): SGDLS, YYNGEE. The CDR3 region has the DNA TGTGCCAGCAGCGTAGTTCCCGACAGCCGTGAGCAGTTCTTC. Amino acid sequence: CASSVVPDSREQFF.

This chain links TRBV7-9 with TRBJ1-2; perhaps TRBD1 as D (6 bases). Germline V gene lookup returns CDR1 SEHNR and CDR2 FQNEAQ (reference sequence). With 1 base removed from V and 8 bases from J, the gap between germline ends came to 14 bases. This CDR3 comprises 14 residues. CDR3 DNA sequence: TGTGCCAGCAGCTTAGGAGGGGGTTTGAGCGGCTACACCTTC. Translation gives CASSLGGGLSGYTF.

J is TRBJ2-7 and V is TRBV19; D is perhaps TRBD1 (6 bases). Germline assignment: CDR1 LNHDA and CDR2 SQIVND (reference sequence). The V end was cut by 3 bases, the J end by 0 bases, with 15 bases between. The CDR3 sequence is 16 residues long. CDR3 sequence: CASSMAVQGFSYEQYF. CDR3 DNA sequence: TGTGCCAGTAGTATGGCCGTACAGGGATTCTCCTACGAGCAGTACTTC.

This chain connects TRBV9 to TRBJ2-5, with D unclear. The CDR3 contains 15 residues. V lost 0 bases to trimming and J lost 1 base, with 10 bases between them. Germline V gene data show CDR1 as SGDLS and CDR2 as YYNGEE. CDR3 sequence reads: CASSVGSQIQETQYF. The CDR3 DNA is TGTGCCAGCAGCGTAGGTTCTCAGATCCAAGAGACCCAGTACTTC.

This clone came up once. The J gene is TRBJ1-6, the V gene TRBV27; 7 nucleotides agree with TRBD1. The ends lost 3 bases at V and 8 bases at J; junction bases unmatched: 4. Germline values: CDR1 MNHEY, CDR2 SMNVEV (reference sequence). The CDR3 sequence is 14 residues long. The CDR3 spells CASSFQTGYSPLHF. The CDR3 DNA reads as TGTGCCAGCAGTTTTCAGACAGGGTATTCACCCCTCCACTTT.

There are a few counts of this clone. This rearrangement joins TRBV15 to TRBJ1-2; 11 bases are shared with TRBD1. The CDR3 runs 16 residues. Trimming took 0 bases from V and 6 from J; bases not matched to a gene: 6. Germline-derived CDR1 and CDR2 are LNHNV and YYDKDF (reference sequence). Here the CDR3 reads CATSREWTGGGHGYTF. The CDR3, as DNA: TGTGCCACCAGCAGAGAGTGGACAGGGGGCGGTCATGGCTACACCTTC.

The chain has TRBV27 and TRBJ2-1; 8 positions match TRBD1. Germline-derived CDR1 and CDR2 are MNHEY and SMNVEV (reference sequence). The CDR3 runs 13 residues. V lost 4 bases and J lost 7; bases outside the gene matches: 3. In DNA form, the CDR3 reads TGTGCCAGCAGTTGGGACAGGATTAATGAGCAGTTCTTC. Translation: CASSWDRINEQFF.

V and J are TRBV5-1 and TRBJ2-2, with TRBD1 as a possible D gene (6 bases). In germline, CDR1 is SGHRS, CDR2 YFSETQ. CDR3 size: 15 residues. V was clipped by 0 bases and J by 5 bases, with 11 bases between them. The CDR3 DNA sequence: TGCGCCAGCAGCTTGGCCGTGGGGACAACCGGGGAGCTGTTTTTT. Its protein product is CASSLAVGTTGELFF. The whole variable domain, filled in from reference TRBV5-1 and TRBJ2-2, reads KAGVTQTPRYLIKTRGQQVTLSCSPISGHRSVSWYQQTPGQGLQFLFEYFSETQRNKGNFPGRFSGRQFSNSRSEMNVSTLELGDSALYLCASSLAVGTTGELFFGEGSRLTVL.

This clone was detected once. The rearrangement links TRBV9 to TRBJ2-5; D call uncertain. Looked up from germline, CDR1 is SGDLS and CDR2 is YYNGEE. Trimming removed 0 bases from V and 5 bases from J, with 20 bases in between. The CDR3 runs 17 residues. The CDR3 nucleotides are TGTGCCAGCAGCGTAGGGGTTCGCGCGGAATCGAAGGAGACCCAGTACTTC. The encoded protein is CASSVGVRAESKETQYF.

The chain employs TRBV15 and TRBJ2-2; a possible D gene is TRBD2 (6 bases). The V end was cut by 5 bases, the J end by 5 bases, with 21 bases between. Germline V lookup: CDR1 LNHNV, CDR2 YYDKDF (reference sequence). The CDR3 extends over 17 amino acids. The CDR3 bases are TGTGCCACCAGCTCCCGTGGGCGGGGCTTTGGGACCGGGGAGCTGTTTTTT. Encoded protein: CATSSRGRGFGTGELFF.

The chain recombines TRBV30 with TRBJ2-3; 11 nucleotides match TRBD2. The CDR3 has 15 residues. In germline, CDR1 is GTSNPN, CDR2 SVGIG (reference sequence). The J segment lost 3 bases and the V segment lost 3 bases, leaving 5 bases of the junction unmatched. CDR3 in amino acids: CAWSGRLAGTDTQYF. In DNA form, the CDR3 reads TGTGCCTGGAGCGGTAGACTAGCGGGAACAGATACGCAGTATTTT. The full variable domain, completed using reference TRBV30 and TRBJ2-3, is SQTIHQWPATLVQPVGSPLSLECTVEGTSNPNLYWYRQAAGRGLQLLFYSVGIGQISSEVPQNLSASRPQDRQFILSSKKLLLSDSGFYLCAWSGRLAGTDTQYFGPGTRLTVL.

V usage is TRBV6-5 and J usage is TRBJ2-1; the match to TRBD1 covers 9 bases. The CDR3 runs 11 residues. CDR1 is MNHEY, CDR2 SVGAGI, per germline. V was clipped by 6 bases and J by 14 bases; unmatched bases: 5. The CDR3 DNA follows: TGTGCCAGCAGCTCCGGGACAGGGAAGTTCTTC. It codes for CASSSGTGKFF.

The chain couples TRBV30 to TRBJ1-2; 7 bases match TRBD1. Germline CDR1 GTSNPN, CDR2 SVGIG (reference sequence). This CDR3 is built from 14 residues. The V and J ends lost 3 bases and 3 bases, in that order; junction bases with no gene match: 7. CDR3 amino acids: CAWSILTGDYGYTF. The CDR3 nucleotides are TGTGCCTGGAGCATACTTACAGGGGACTATGGCTACACCTTC.

The chain uses TRBV5-1 and TRBJ2-7; 8 bases are a match to TRBD2. This CDR3 contains 12 residues. The germline V gene has CDR1 SGHRS and CDR2 YFSETQ. Germline trimming cut 2 bases from V and 6 bases from J; bases unmatched to any gene: 1. The CDR3 DNA is TGCGCCAGCAGCTTTAGCGGGACCGAGCAGTACTTC. Translation gives CASSFSGTEQYF. Full variable domain (outside the CDR3, taken from reference TRBV5-1 and TRBJ2-7): KAGVTQTPRYLIKTRGQQVTLSCSPISGHRSVSWYQQTPGQGLQFLFEYFSETQRNKGNFPGRFSGRQFSNSRSEMNVSTLELGDSALYLCASSFSGTEQYFGPGTRLTVT.

CDR3 nucleotide sequence: TGTGCCAGCAGCTTGTCGGGGGGGCCGAACACTGAAGCTTTCTTT. Translating gives CASSLSGGPNTEAFF. The chain has TRBV5-6 and TRBJ1-1; TRBD1 might be the D (6 bases). The CDR3 totals 15 residues. Germline assignment: CDR1 SGHDT and CDR2 YYEEEE. V lost 1 base to trimming and J lost 1 base, with 11 bases between them.

The chain is built from TRBV4-1 and TRBJ2-3, with TRBD2 matching 8 bases. CDR1 is MGHRA, CDR2 YSYEKL, per germline. J was trimmed by 5 bases and V by 0 bases; bases with no gene match: 10. This CDR3 is 17 amino acids long. The CDR3 DNA sequence: TGCGCCAGCAGCCAAGATGGGTCGGGAGGGCCCAAAGATACGCAGTATTTT. It codes for CASSQDGSGGPKDTQYF.

This chain links TRBV15 with TRBJ2-7, with D perhaps matching TRBD2 (5 bases). Trimming removed 0 bases at V and 3 bases at J, with 9 bases between. In germline, CDR1 is LNHNV, CDR2 YYDKDF (reference sequence). This CDR3 region has 14 residues. CDR3 sequence: CATSRELGSYEQYF. CDR3 nucleotides: TGTGCCACCAGCAGAGAGTTGGGGAGCTACGAGCAGTACTTC.

The chain's CDR3 is CASSLHQGAFSADTQYF. The CDR3 coding sequence is TGTGCCAGCAGTTTACACCAGGGGGCCTTTTCGGCAGATACGCAGTATTTT. The chain links TRBV27 to TRBJ2-3; 8 bases line up with TRBD1. With 2 bases clipped from V and 4 bases from J, the junction kept 11 bases outside the gene matches. The germline V gene encodes CDR1 MNHEY and CDR2 SMNVEV (reference sequence). This CDR3 is built from 17 residues.

Remarks on this clone: Other DNA sequences in the same sample also yield this CDR3. The chain joins TRBV6-5 to TRBJ1-1; 8 bases are shared with TRBD1. The CDR3 is 14 residues long. Germline CDR1 is MNHEY and CDR2 is SVGAGI. The J segment lost 5 bases and the V segment lost 9 bases, leaving 11 bases of the junction unmatched. The CDR3 sequence is CASNEQGGQTEAFF. The CDR3 DNA reads TGTGCCAGTAACGAACAGGGGGGTCAGACTGAAGCTTTCTTT.